The sequence of this T cell receptor beta chain was determined in a study of cytomegalovirus exposure and HLA in healthy donors. Germline V lookup: CDR1 LNHDA, CDR2 SQIVND (reference sequence). The CDR3 spans 14 residues. General study points: When a later analysis was performed, an Asian-associated ancestry cluster reportedly had fewer N-insertions than the approximately 700-donor mean.

Amplification used 60 Vbeta primers and 13 Jbeta primers. Here immunoSEQ multiplex PCR was the method, and the copy in TCRdb shows in-frame clones only, minus some. The table shows about 130,000 clones, with 65% to 80% occurring only once. Comment on this clone: The antigen remains undetermined. A read error may produce the germline difference seen at one junction end.

Sequencing was performed on PBMCs. This receptor was taken from a human donor in good health. V is TRBV19 and J is TRBJ1-4; tentative D call: TRBD1 (6 bases). CDR3 protein: CASRRKRNRDTVLF. CDR3 DNA sequence: TGTGCCAGTAGAAGGAAGCGGAACCGGGACACAGTCCTGTTC.